This note documents a single TCR beta chain sequence. Its target is not known. The data derive from a study of shared clonotypes between healthy human individuals. Whole-study context: Donors had three CD4 naive, three CD4 memory, two CD8 naive and one CD8 memory plate apiece. Study conclusions and caveats: The study drew on few donors, limiting represented genetic and exposure-history diversity. Only blood underwent sampling, and tissue repertoires likely differ. Non-shared clonotypes had lower generation probabilities than those shared by all four donors.

The CDR3 contains 17 residues. Germline CDR1 is MNHEY and CDR2 is SMNVEV (reference sequence). Losses at the gene ends were 5 bases for V and 4 bases for J; bases not matched to a gene: 11. The protocol was immunoSEQ multiplex PCR, while the TCRdb copy is restricted to in-frame clones and leaves out a portion. The sample holds 980,000 or so clones; around three quarters are singletons and the top ten take roughly 1.5%. The sequence was obtained from a man aged 18 to 35 in good health. The V call is TRBV27, the J call TRBJ2-6; 7 bases match TRBD1. Material: memory CD4+ T cells sorted from blood. The subset: CD45RA-negative fraction. The CDR3 sequence: CASSPRDSNQGANVLTF. CDR3 DNA sequence: TGTGCCAGCAGTCCCCGGGACAGCAACCAGGGGGCCAACGTCCTGACTTTC.